This entry lists 20 T cell receptor beta chains sequenced from one sample in a study of blood T cell repertoires in COVID-19. The method was immunoSEQ multiplex PCR; TCRdb's version includes in-frame clones alone and lacks a portion of them. This sample has 250,000 to 350,000 clones, with over 75% found just once. Sequenced sample: PBMCs or T cells enriched from blood (not recorded which). Source of these receptors: a woman between 18 and 30 years old who had recovered from COVID-19.

The chain is built from TRBV18 and TRBJ2-5; D might be TRBD2 (6 bases). Trimming cost V 4 bases and J 5 bases, with 14 bases left between them. This CDR3 region has 14 residues. The germline CDR1 and CDR2 sequences are KGHSH and LQKENI. CDR3 sequence (DNA): TGTGCCAGCTCACTCCGGGAGCCGGGGGAGACCCAGTACTTC. Translation gives CASSLREPGETQYF.

J is TRBJ1-3 and V is TRBV18; D might be TRBD1 (5 bases). Germline V lookup: CDR1 KGHSH, CDR2 LQKENI. V was pared by 3 bases and J by 0 bases, with 12 bases between. This CDR3 is built from 16 residues. CDR3 loop: CASSPQGGSSGNTIYF. The DNA for the CDR3 is TGTGCCAGCTCACCCCAGGGCGGGAGCTCTGGAAACACCATATATTTT.

As for this clone: Distinct nucleotide sequences in the sample also encode this CDR3. The chain carries TRBV19 and TRBJ2-1; 15 bases are a match to TRBD2. Germline V CDR1 and CDR2: LNHDA, SQIVND (reference sequence). With V trimmed by 8 bases and J by 0 bases, 8 bases remained unmatched. The CDR3 has 18 residues. The CDR3 DNA follows: TGTGCCAGTTCTCCGGGACTAGCGGGAGGTAGCTCCTACAATGAGCAGTTCTTC. Protein product: CASSPGLAGGSSYNEQFF.

The chain combines TRBV19 with TRBJ1-3; 7 bases match TRBD1. Trimming removed 9 bases from V and 1 base from J; junction bases left unmatched: 3. Germline V gene data show CDR1 as LNHDA and CDR2 as SQIVND (reference sequence). There are 13 residues in the CDR3. The CDR3 is CASGTESGNTIYF. The CDR3 DNA sequence: TGTGCCAGCGGGACAGAGTCTGGAAACACCATATATTTT.

This chain uses TRBV27 with TRBJ2-5, with D perhaps TRBD1 (6 bases). This CDR3 is built from 13 residues. The germline gives CDR1 MNHEY, CDR2 SMNVEV (reference sequence). The V end was cut by 3 bases, the J end by 7 bases, with 12 bases between. For the CDR3, the DNA is TGTGCCAGCAGTTTTGGCAGGGGCGCGACCCAGTACTTC. It yields the protein CASSFGRGATQYF.

The rearrangement links TRBV5-4 to TRBJ2-3; 8 bases are a match to TRBD1. The CDR3 runs to 16 residues. The J segment lost 2 bases and the V segment lost 0 bases, leaving 5 bases of the junction unmatched. CDR1 is SGHNT and CDR2 is YYREEE in the germline V gene (reference sequence). The CDR3 nucleotides read TGTGCCAGCAGCTTGGTGTGGACAGGGACCACAGATACGCAGTATTTT. Translation: CASSLVWTGTTDTQYF.

The chain has TRBV7-3 and TRBJ2-1, with 14 bases matching TRBD2. J lost 9 bases, V lost 5 bases, and 15 bases had no gene match. This CDR3 is built from 18 residues. From germline, CDR1 is SGHTA and CDR2 FQGTGA. The CDR3: CASSQGTSGSIPPGEQFF. The CDR3 coding sequence is TGTGCCAGCAGCCAAGGGACTAGCGGGAGCATACCCCCGGGTGAGCAGTTCTTC.

The chain is built from TRBV2 and TRBJ2-1, with D perhaps TRBD1 (6 bases). Germline-derived CDR1 and CDR2 are SNHLY and FYNNEI. Trimming stripped 7 bases from V and 4 bases from J, with 14 bases between. This CDR3 comprises 14 residues. The CDR3 DNA follows: TGTGCCAGCACCCCAGGGGTCGGTTACAATGAGCAGTTCTTC. This gives the protein CASTPGVGYNEQFF.

V is TRBV25-1 and J is TRBJ1-1; TRBD1 is a possible D gene (5 bases). Germline V gene data show CDR1 as MGHDK and CDR2 as SYGVNS. The CDR3 sequence is 14 residues long. Trimming cost V 2 bases and J 7 bases, with 14 bases left between them. CDR3: CASSEVGTQGEAFF. In nucleotides, the CDR3 is TGTGCCAGCAGTGAAGTCGGGACTCAGGGTGAAGCTTTCTTT.

The chain links TRBV5-1 to TRBJ2-1, with D possibly TRBD2 on 6 matching bases. The germline V gene has CDR1 SGHRS and CDR2 YFSETQ. V gave up 4 bases and J gave up 0 bases, with 14 bases separating them. The CDR3 runs to 16 residues. The CDR3 nucleotides are TGCGCCAGCAGCGGTGGGACTGACCTCTCCTACAATGAGCAGTTCTTC. Protein product: CASSGGTDLSYNEQFF.

The DNA of the CDR3 is TGTGCCAGTAGTAGAGGACAGGGGAATCAGCCCCAGCATTTT. Its translation is CASSRGQGNQPQHF. V gene TRBV19 combines with J gene TRBJ1-5; 9 nucleotides agree with TRBD1. The CDR3 loop spans 14 amino acids. After removal of 4 bases from V and 4 bases from J, the junction contained 2 bases not matched to a gene. Germline loops: CDR1 LNHDA, CDR2 SQIVND (reference sequence).

The rearrangement joins TRBV5-1 to TRBJ1-2, with TRBD1 matching 7 bases. The CDR3 length is 14 residues. V dropped 3 bases and J dropped 1; count of bases not matched to a gene: 3. Germline CDR1 is SGHRS and CDR2 is YFSETQ. The CDR3 DNA is TGCGCCAGCAGCTGGGACAGCCTTAACTATGGCTACACCTTC. Its protein product is CASSWDSLNYGYTF.

The V gene is TRBV7-9, the J gene TRBJ1-3; D gene ambiguous. V dropped 1 base and J dropped 2 bases, with 12 bases sitting between them. The CDR3 totals 16 residues. Germline CDR1 and CDR2: SEHNR and FQNEAQ (reference sequence). CDR3 coding DNA: TGTGCCAGCAGCTTAGTGAGTCCATCCGCTGGAAACACCATATATTTT. It yields the protein CASSLVSPSAGNTIYF.

The genes are TRBV7-9 and TRBJ1-2, with TRBD1 matching over 7 bases. Looked up from germline, CDR1 is SEHNR and CDR2 is FQNEAQ (reference sequence). This CDR3 is 13 amino acids long. The ends lost 5 bases at V and 4 bases at J; junction bases unmatched: 4. In nucleotides, the CDR3 is TGTGCCAGCAGCCAGGGGGTTCGCTATGGCTACACCTTC. Residues: CASSQGVRYGYTF.

V is TRBV6-5 and J is TRBJ1-3; the D gene is possibly TRBD1 (5 bases). Germline V gene data show CDR1 as MNHEY and CDR2 as SVGAGI. V was shortened by 6 bases and J by 6 bases, with 9 bases between the two germline ends. This CDR3 has 12 residues. CDR3 coding DNA: TGTGCCAGCAGCGACAGACCAAACACCATATATTTT. Its protein product is CASSDRPNTIYF.

This chain uses TRBV10-1 with TRBJ1-3; D gene uncertain. This CDR3 is 13 amino acids long. Trimming pared 2 bases from V and 3 bases from J, leaving 5 bases between. CDR1 is WNHNN and CDR2 is SYGVQD in the germline V gene (reference sequence). The CDR3 loop is CASSENGGNTIYF. The DNA of the CDR3 is TGCGCCAGCAGTGAGAACGGTGGAAACACCATATATTTT.

This rearrangement joins TRBV6-5 to TRBJ2-7; D is uncertain. With 0 bases removed from V and 0 bases from J, the gap between germline ends came to 12 bases. The length of the CDR3 is 16 residues. Germline V lookup: CDR1 MNHEY, CDR2 SVGAGI. CDR3: CASSYSHLPSSYEQYF. Here the CDR3 DNA reads TGTGCCAGCAGTTACTCGCACCTACCTTCCTCCTACGAGCAGTACTTC.

This chain connects TRBV14 to TRBJ1-2, with 7 positions matching TRBD1. The ends lost 3 bases at V and 0 bases at J; junction bases unmatched: 4. CDR1 and CDR2 from the germline V gene are SGHDN and FVKESK. The CDR3 extends over 15 amino acids. The CDR3 DNA reads as TGTGCCAGCAGCCAGACAGGGCTTCCTAACTATGGCTACACCTTC. Encoded protein: CASSQTGLPNYGYTF.

The chain links TRBV7-9 to TRBJ1-5, with D uncertain. V was trimmed by 3 bases and J by 4 bases, leaving 16 bases between them. Per germline, CDR1 SEHNR and CDR2 FQNEAQ (reference sequence). The CDR3 is made up of 16 amino acids. The CDR3 loop reads CASSFEWLGRNQPQHF. In nucleotides, the CDR3 is TGTGCCAGCAGCTTCGAGTGGTTGGGCAGGAATCAGCCCCAGCATTTT.

Here the CDR3 DNA reads TGTGCCAGCAGCGTTGACAGGGGAGAAAACACCATATATTTT. This codes for CASSVDRGENTIYF. The chain uses TRBV9 and TRBJ1-3; 8 nucleotides align to TRBD1. J lost 6 bases, V lost 2 bases, and 4 bases had no gene match. The CDR3 covers 14 residues. CDR1 and CDR2 from the germline V gene are SGDLS and YYNGEE. Full variable domain (missing parts from reference TRBV9 and TRBJ1-3): DSGVTQTPKHLITATGQRVTLRCSPRSGDLSVYWYQQSLDQGLQFLIQYYNGEERAKGNILERFSAQQFPDLHSELNLSSLELGDSALYFCASSVDRGENTIYFGEGSWLTVV.